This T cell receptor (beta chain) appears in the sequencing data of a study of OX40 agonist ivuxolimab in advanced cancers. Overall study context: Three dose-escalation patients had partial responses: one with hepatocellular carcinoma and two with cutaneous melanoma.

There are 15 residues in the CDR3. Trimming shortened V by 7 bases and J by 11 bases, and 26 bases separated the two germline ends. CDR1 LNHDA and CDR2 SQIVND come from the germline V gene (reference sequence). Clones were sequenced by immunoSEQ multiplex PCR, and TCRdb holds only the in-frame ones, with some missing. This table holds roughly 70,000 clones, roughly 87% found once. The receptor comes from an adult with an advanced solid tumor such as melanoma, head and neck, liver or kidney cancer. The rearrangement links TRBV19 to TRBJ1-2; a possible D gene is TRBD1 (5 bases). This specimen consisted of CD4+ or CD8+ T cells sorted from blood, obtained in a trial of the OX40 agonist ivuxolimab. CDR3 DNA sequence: TGTGCCAGTAACCCCGGGGAGAGGCCGGGGGTCGGTTACACCTTC. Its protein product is CASNPGERPGVGYTF.